The sequence of this T cell receptor (beta chain) was determined in a study of T cell repertoires in cytomegalovirus infection. Study details: Through public TCR beta signatures, both CMV infection and matching HLA type were indicated.

MiXCR, applied by TCRdb to the reads, yields one record per CDR3 protein. The sample lists more than 500,000 distinct CDR3 sequences, more than 15% occurring once. There are many counts of this clonotype. Deletions cut 0 bases from V and 6 bases from J, with 17 bases between. Per germline, CDR1 MNHEY and CDR2 SVGAGI. The CDR3 extends over 16 amino acids. This receptor was taken from a human donor in good health (CMV status not recorded). Some clones in this sample may be carry-over from other donors' samples. Sequenced input: CD8+ T cells from PBMCs. This rearrangement joins TRBV6-5 to TRBJ1-2; D possibly corresponds to TRBD1 (6 bases). CDR3 in amino acids: CASSYSMVTGQNGYTF. The DNA for the CDR3 is TGTGCCAGCAGTTACTCGATGGTTACAGGGCAAAATGGCTACACCTTC.